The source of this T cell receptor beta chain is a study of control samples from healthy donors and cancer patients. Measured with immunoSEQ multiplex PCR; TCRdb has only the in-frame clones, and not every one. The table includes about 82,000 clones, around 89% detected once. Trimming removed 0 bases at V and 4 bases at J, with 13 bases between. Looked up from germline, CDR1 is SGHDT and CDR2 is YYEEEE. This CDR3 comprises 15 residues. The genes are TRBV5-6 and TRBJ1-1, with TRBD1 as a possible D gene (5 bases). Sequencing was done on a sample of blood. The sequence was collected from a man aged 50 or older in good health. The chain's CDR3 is CASSLVRGRITEAFF. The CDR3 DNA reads TGTGCCAGCAGCTTGGTTCGGGGGAGGATCACTGAAGCTTTCTTT. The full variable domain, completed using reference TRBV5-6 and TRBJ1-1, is DAGVTQSPTHLIKTRGQQVTLRCSPKSGHDTVSWYQQALGQGPQFIFQYYEEEERQRGNFPDRFSGHQFPNYSSELNVNALLLGDSALYLCASSLVRGRITEAFFGQGTRLTVV.